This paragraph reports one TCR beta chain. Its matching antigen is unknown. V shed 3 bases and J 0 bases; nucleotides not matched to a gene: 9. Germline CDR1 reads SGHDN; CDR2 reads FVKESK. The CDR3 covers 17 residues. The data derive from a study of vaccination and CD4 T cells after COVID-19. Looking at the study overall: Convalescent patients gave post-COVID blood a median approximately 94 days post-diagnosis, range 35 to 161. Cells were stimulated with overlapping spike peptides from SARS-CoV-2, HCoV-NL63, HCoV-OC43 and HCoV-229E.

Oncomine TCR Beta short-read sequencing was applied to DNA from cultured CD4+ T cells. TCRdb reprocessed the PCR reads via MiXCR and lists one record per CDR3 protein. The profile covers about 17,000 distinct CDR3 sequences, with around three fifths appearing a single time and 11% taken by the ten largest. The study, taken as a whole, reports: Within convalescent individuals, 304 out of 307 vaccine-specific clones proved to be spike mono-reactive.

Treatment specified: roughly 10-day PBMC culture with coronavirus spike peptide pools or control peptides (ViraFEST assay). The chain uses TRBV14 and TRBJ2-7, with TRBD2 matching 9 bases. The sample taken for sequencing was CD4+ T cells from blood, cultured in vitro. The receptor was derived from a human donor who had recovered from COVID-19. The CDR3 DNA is TGTGCCAGCAGCCAGGTGACTAGCGGTCTAAGCTCCTACGAGCAGTACTTC. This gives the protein CASSQVTSGLSSYEQYF.